Below are 28 T cell receptor beta chains sequenced from a single sample in a study of response to subunit inactivated influenza vaccine. TCRdb recomputed calls from the RT-PCR reads with MiXCR, one row per CDR3 protein. The sample records roughly 650,000 distinct CDR3 sequences, 12% to 15% being singletons. Source: PBMCs from blood, taken roughly 15 days before vaccination. The receptors shown here come from a middle-aged man who received an inactivated influenza vaccine.

The sample holds a few counts of this clonotype. The chain is built from TRBV3-1 and TRBJ2-7, with TRBD1 identical over 9 bases. J lost 3 bases, V lost 1 base, and 7 bases had no gene match. The CDR3 totals 16 residues. Looked up from germline, CDR1 is LGHDT and CDR2 is YNNKEL (reference sequence). CDR3 DNA: TGTGCCAGCAGCCAAGGATTCGGGACAGGGCTCTACGAGCAGTACTTC. This encodes CASSQGFGTGLYEQYF.

This clonotype showed up just a few times. The rearrangement links TRBV3-1 to TRBJ2-5; possibly TRBD2 for D (6 bases). The CDR3 has 15 amino acids. Germline V lookup: CDR1 LGHDT, CDR2 YNNKEL (reference sequence). The V gene lost 1 base and the J gene lost 5 bases, with 14 bases spanning the gap. The CDR3 DNA reads as TGTGCCAGCAGCCAAGCGGGGGACCGCCACGAGACCCAGTACTTC. Protein product: CASSQAGDRHETQYF.

The rearrangement joins TRBV9 to TRBJ2-3, with 8 bases lining up with TRBD1. The junction had 10 bases not matched to a gene; V was cut back by 4 bases and J by 6 bases. The CDR3 sequence is 15 residues long. The germline gives CDR1 SGDLS, CDR2 YYNGEE. CDR3 DNA sequence: TGTGCCAGCAGCCCTGACAGGGGAGGTGTGGATACGCAGTATTTT. Protein: CASSPDRGGVDTQYF.

This chain connects TRBV11-2 to TRBJ2-1; D is undetermined. CDR3 length equals 16 residues. The germline gives CDR1 SGHAT, CDR2 FQNNGV. Trimming shortened V by 4 bases and J by 0 bases, and 13 bases separated the two germline ends. Here the CDR3 reads CASSSTFGSSYNEQFF. In DNA, the CDR3 is TGTGCCAGCAGCTCTACTTTCGGCAGCTCCTACAATGAGCAGTTCTTC.

The chain is built from TRBV12-3 or TRBV12-4 and TRBJ2-1; D remains unclear. This CDR3 region has 15 residues. The V end was cut by 0 bases, the J end by 5 bases, with 11 bases between. The CDR3: CASSLAGGLHNEQFF. In nucleotides, the CDR3 is TGTGCCAGCAGTTTAGCGGGCGGCCTACACAATGAGCAGTTCTTC.

This clonotype was seen only a few times. V usage is TRBV29-1 and J usage is TRBJ2-7; 8 nucleotides line up with TRBD2. CDR3 length: 13 residues. Trimming cost V 8 bases and J 4 bases; bases outside gene matches: 10. Germline values: CDR1 SQVTM, CDR2 ANQGSEA. The CDR3 loop reads CSFAAGGRYEQYF. DNA of the CDR3: TGCAGCTTCGCCGCCGGCGGGAGGTACGAGCAGTACTTC.

The genes are TRBV6-1 and TRBJ2-2, with 7 bases fitting TRBD2. This CDR3 contains 14 residues. Trimming at V came to 6 bases and at J to 2 bases, leaving 3 bases not matched to a gene. Germline assignment: CDR1 MNHNS and CDR2 SASEGT. The CDR3 reads CASSGGRNTGELFF. The CDR3, as DNA: TGTGCCAGCAGCGGGGGGAGAAACACCGGGGAGCTGTTTTTT.

The J gene is TRBJ1-4, the V gene TRBV5-1; D possibly corresponds to TRBD1 (5 bases). CDR3 length equals 14 residues. Trimming removed 3 bases at V and 6 bases at J, with 12 bases between. Germline-derived CDR1 and CDR2 are SGHRS and YFSETQ. The CDR3 region has the DNA TGCGCCAGCAGCTCGGGACGACGAGATGAAAAACTGTTTTTT. Protein sequence: CASSSGRRDEKLFF. The entire variable domain, with the rest obtained from reference TRBV5-1 and TRBJ1-4, is as follows: KAGVTQTPRYLIKTRGQQVTLSCSPISGHRSVSWYQQTPGQGLQFLFEYFSETQRNKGNFPGRFSGRQFSNSRSEMNVSTLELGDSALYLCASSSGRRDEKLFFGSGTQLSVL.

This chain uses TRBV12-3 or TRBV12-4 with TRBJ1-2; tentatively, D is TRBD1 (5 bases). The CDR3 has 15 residues. V gave up 2 bases and J gave up 3 bases, with 13 bases separating them. The CDR3 protein is CASSLSQGRDYGYTF. CDR3 nucleotides: TGTGCCAGCAGTTTATCGCAGGGTCGGGACTATGGCTACACCTTC.

This clonotype came up a few times. The chain is built from TRBV29-1 and TRBJ2-6; D is perhaps TRBD1 (6 bases). The V end was cut by 6 bases, the J end by 0 bases, with 15 bases between. The germline V gene encodes CDR1 SQVTM and CDR2 ANQGSEA. This CDR3 is 16 amino acids long. This CDR3 is CSVMGDISSGANVLTF. CDR3 sequence (DNA): TGCAGCGTGATGGGGGACATCAGCTCTGGGGCCAACGTCCTGACTTTC. The full variable domain, its missing parts supplied by reference TRBV29-1 and TRBJ2-6, is SAVISQKPSRDICQRGTSLTIQCQVDSQVTMMFWYRQQPGQSLTLIATANQGSEATYESGFVIDKFPISRPNLTFSTLTVSNMSPEDSSIYLCSVMGDISSGANVLTFGAGSRLTVL.

V is TRBV4-3 and J is TRBJ2-1, with TRBD2 identical over 9 bases. V lost 0 bases and J lost 7; bases outside the gene matches: 13. Germline values: CDR1 LGHNA, CDR2 YSLEER. The CDR3 loop spans 18 amino acids. Here the CDR3 reads CASSQDFSGAGGGNEQFF. In DNA form, the CDR3 reads TGCGCCAGCAGCCAAGATTTTAGCGGAGCGGGGGGCGGGAATGAGCAGTTCTTC.

V gene TRBV20-1 combines with J gene TRBJ2-5; 14 bases match TRBD2. CDR3 length: 17 amino acids. J gave up 0 bases and V 0 bases, and 3 bases lay outside the gene matches. Germline lookup yields CDR1 DFQATT and CDR2 SNEGSKA (reference sequence). The CDR3 spells CSARETSGGGNQETQYF. CDR3 DNA: TGCAGTGCTAGAGAGACTAGCGGGGGGGGGAACCAAGAGACCCAGTACTTC.

Only a few counts were recorded for this clonotype. The gene calls are TRBV4-3 and TRBJ1-1; tentatively, D is TRBD1 (5 bases). Germline V gene sequence: CDR1 LGHNA, CDR2 YSLEER. The CDR3 loop spans 15 amino acids. V was clipped by 0 bases and J by 6 bases, with 14 bases between them. The CDR3 here is CASSQEPQGSSEAFF. The CDR3 DNA follows: TGCGCCAGCAGCCAAGAACCCCAGGGTAGTTCTGAAGCTTTCTTT.

The chain is built from TRBV6-1 and TRBJ2-1, with 7 bases aligning to TRBD2. CDR1 and CDR2 (germline): MNHNS, SASEGT. There are 14 residues in the CDR3. With V trimmed by 8 bases and J by 7 bases, 11 bases remained unmatched. As DNA, the CDR3 is TGTGCCAGCTCTCTAGCGGTAACTATTAATGAGCAGTTCTTC. This codes for CASSLAVTINEQFF.

The chain uses TRBV13 and TRBJ2-1; the match to TRBD1 covers 9 bases. After removal of 6 bases from V and 0 bases from J, the junction contained 0 bases not matched to a gene. Looked up from germline, CDR1 is PRHDT and CDR2 is FYEKMQ (reference sequence). The CDR3 runs to 14 residues. CDR3 region: CASRDRGSYNEQFF. The CDR3 DNA reads as TGTGCCAGCAGGGACAGGGGCTCCTACAATGAGCAGTTCTTC.

The V gene is TRBV28, the J gene TRBJ2-4; TRBD2 aligns across 7 bases. The germline V gene encodes CDR1 MDHEN and CDR2 SYDVKM. The V and J ends lost 6 bases and 0 bases, in that order; junction bases with no gene match: 2. The CDR3 sequence is 14 residues long. Here the CDR3 reads CASSVAGAKNIQYF. The DNA of the CDR3 is TGTGCCAGCAGCGTAGCGGGAGCCAAAAACATTCAGTACTTC.

V is TRBV20-1 and J is TRBJ1-6, with D unclear. This CDR3 is built from 14 residues. The germline V gene has CDR1 DFQATT and CDR2 SNEGSKA (reference sequence). Trimming took 3 bases from V and 5 from J, leaving 11 bases between them. Here the CDR3 reads CSARDPKNNSPLHF. Written as DNA, the CDR3 is TGCAGTGCTAGGGACCCAAAGAATAATTCACCCCTCCACTTT.

The V call is TRBV9, the J call TRBJ1-4; D unclear. V dropped 2 bases and J dropped 8 bases, with 13 bases sitting between them. CDR1 is SGDLS and CDR2 is YYNGEE in the germline V gene. The CDR3 contains 14 residues. As DNA, the CDR3 is TGTGCCAGCAGCGTCGCCCCCACTGGGGAAAAACTGTTTTTT. This encodes CASSVAPTGEKLFF.

The V and J genes are TRBV7-9 and TRBJ2-1, with 9 bases matching TRBD2. The CDR3 extends over 16 amino acids. Germline CDR1 reads SEHNR; CDR2 reads FQNEAQ (reference sequence). Germline trimming cut 1 base from V and 8 bases from J; bases unmatched to any gene: 9. The CDR3 nucleotides are TGTGCCAGCAGCTTAGGTGGCGGGGGGGCCACCGATGAGCAGTTCTTC. It yields the protein CASSLGGGGATDEQFF.

The table lists this clonotype with a few counts. The CDR3 spells CASSYDGQSSGNTIYF. The CDR3 DNA follows: TGTGCCAGCAGTTACGACGGACAGAGCTCTGGAAACACCATATATTTT. The V and J genes are TRBV6-5 and TRBJ1-3; D possibly corresponds to TRBD1 (6 bases). CDR1 is MNHEY, CDR2 SVGAGI, per germline. This CDR3 is built from 16 residues. Between the trimmed V and J ends, which lost 2 bases and 0 bases, there was a span of 11 bases.

This clonotype was observed at least ten times. A junction boundary mismatches the germline segment, possibly from a read error. The chain couples TRBV4-3 to TRBJ2-3, with TRBD2 identical over 10 bases. The CDR3 runs 15 residues. CDR1 and CDR2 (germline): LGHNA, YSLEER. The CDR3 spells CASSLLAGSTDTQYF. In DNA, the CDR3 is TGTGCCAGCAGTTTACTAGCGGGGAGCACAGATACGCAGTATTTT.

This sequence joins TRBV29-1 and TRBJ2-5; tentative D call: TRBD2 (5 bases). Deletions cut 4 bases from V and 4 bases from J, with 16 bases between. Germline values: CDR1 SQVTM, CDR2 ANQGSEA. The CDR3 contains 14 residues. CDR3 protein: CSVANRVGGETQYF. The CDR3 coding sequence is TGCAGCGTTGCCAATAGGGTAGGAGGAGAGACCCAGTACTTC.

J is TRBJ1-2 and V is TRBV10-2; D gene uncertain. Germline CDR1 and CDR2: WSHSY and SAAADI. This CDR3 is 13 amino acids long. V lost 0 bases and J lost 7, with 9 bases in between. CDR3: CASSESSFSGYTF. CDR3 coding DNA: TGCGCCAGCAGTGAGTCGTCTTTCTCTGGCTACACCTTC.

This clonotype has ten or more counts. This sequence joins TRBV20-1 and TRBJ2-1, with D possibly TRBD2 on 5 matching bases. This CDR3 is built from 16 residues. V lost 0 bases, J lost 1 base, and 13 bases lay in between. CDR1 and CDR2 from the germline V gene are DFQATT and SNEGSKA (reference sequence). The DNA of the CDR3 is TGCAGTGCTAGAGATCAGGCTAGCCCGTCCTACAATGAGCAGTTCTTC. Residues: CSARDQASPSYNEQFF.

The chain has TRBV6-1 and TRBJ2-2; the match to TRBD1 covers 7 bases. From germline, CDR1 is MNHNS and CDR2 SASEGT. The junction had 9 bases not matched to a gene; V was cut back by 6 bases and J by 5 bases. There are 15 residues in the CDR3. CDR3 sequence reads: CASRKQGRGTGELFF. CDR3 in DNA: TGTGCCAGCAGGAAACAGGGGCGAGGAACCGGGGAGCTGTTTTTT.

The chain recombines TRBV7-2 with TRBJ1-2; TRBD1 might be the D (6 bases). This CDR3 is 15 amino acids long. Germline lookup yields CDR1 SGHTA and CDR2 FQGNSA. V lost 2 bases, J lost 4 bases, and 14 bases lay in between. The CDR3 DNA reads TGTGCCAGCAGCTTATCTGGATCAGGGGTCTATGGCTACACCTTC. This gives the protein CASSLSGSGVYGYTF.

The table lists this clonotype with many counts. The V and J genes are TRBV6-2 or TRBV6-3 and TRBJ2-3; D is undetermined. Germline CDR1 and CDR2: MNHEY and SVGEGT. The ends were cut back, 0 bases at V and 4 bases at J, with 14 bases in the middle. This CDR3 has 16 amino acids. For the CDR3, the DNA is TGTGCCAGCAGTTACTCGTACGTGGTTAAGCCAGATACGCAGTATTTT. Its translation is CASSYSYVVKPDTQYF.

In its sample, this clonotype was seen many times. The CDR3 protein is CSVAVGGTSTDTQYF. Here the CDR3 DNA reads TGCAGCGTTGCTGTGGGGGGGACTAGCACAGATACGCAGTATTTT. The V and J genes are TRBV29-1 and TRBJ2-3; 7 bases agree with TRBD2. The CDR3 consists of 15 residues. V lost 4 bases to trimming and J lost 0 bases; unmatched junction nucleotides: 7. The germline V gene encodes CDR1 SQVTM and CDR2 ANQGSEA.